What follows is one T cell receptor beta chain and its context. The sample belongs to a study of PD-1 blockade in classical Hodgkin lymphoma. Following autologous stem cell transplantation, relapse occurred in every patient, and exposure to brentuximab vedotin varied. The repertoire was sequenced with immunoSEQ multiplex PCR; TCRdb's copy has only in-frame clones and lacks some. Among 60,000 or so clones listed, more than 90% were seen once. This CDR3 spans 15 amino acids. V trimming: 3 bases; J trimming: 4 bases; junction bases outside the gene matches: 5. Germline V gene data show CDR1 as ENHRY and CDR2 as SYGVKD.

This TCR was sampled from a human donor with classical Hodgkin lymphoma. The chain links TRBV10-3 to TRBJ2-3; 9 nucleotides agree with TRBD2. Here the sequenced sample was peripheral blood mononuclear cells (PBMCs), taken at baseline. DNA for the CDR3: TGTGCCATCAGTGATCCTAGCGGGATAGCAGATACGCAGTATTTT. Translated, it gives CAISDPSGIADTQYF.